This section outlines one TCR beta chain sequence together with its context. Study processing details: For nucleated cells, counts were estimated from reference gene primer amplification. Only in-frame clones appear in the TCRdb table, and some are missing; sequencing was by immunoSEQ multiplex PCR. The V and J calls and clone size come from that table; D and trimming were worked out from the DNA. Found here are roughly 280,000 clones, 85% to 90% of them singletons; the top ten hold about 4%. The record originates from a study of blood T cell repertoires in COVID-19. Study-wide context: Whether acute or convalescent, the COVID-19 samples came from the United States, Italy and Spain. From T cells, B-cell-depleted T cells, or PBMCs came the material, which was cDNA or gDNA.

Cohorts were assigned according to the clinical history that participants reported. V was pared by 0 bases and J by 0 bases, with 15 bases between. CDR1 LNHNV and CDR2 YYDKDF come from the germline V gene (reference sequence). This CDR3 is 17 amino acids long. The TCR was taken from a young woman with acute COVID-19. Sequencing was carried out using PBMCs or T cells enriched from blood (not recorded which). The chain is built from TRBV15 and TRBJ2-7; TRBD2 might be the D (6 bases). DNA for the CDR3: TGTGCCACCAGCAGAGAGAGCGGGTCACTAAGCTCCTACGAGCAGTACTTC. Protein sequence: CATSRESGSLSSYEQYF.